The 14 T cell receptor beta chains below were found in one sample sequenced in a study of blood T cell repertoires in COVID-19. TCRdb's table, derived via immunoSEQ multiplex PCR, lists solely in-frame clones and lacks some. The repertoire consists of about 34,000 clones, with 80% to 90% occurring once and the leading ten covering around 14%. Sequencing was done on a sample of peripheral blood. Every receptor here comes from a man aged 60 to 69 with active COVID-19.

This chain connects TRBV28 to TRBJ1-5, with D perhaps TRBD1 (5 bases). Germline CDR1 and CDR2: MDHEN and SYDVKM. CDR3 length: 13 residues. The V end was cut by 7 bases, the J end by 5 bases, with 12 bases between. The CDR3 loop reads CASNLGGYQPQHF. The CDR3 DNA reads TGTGCCAGCAATCTTGGGGGGTATCAGCCCCAGCATTTT.

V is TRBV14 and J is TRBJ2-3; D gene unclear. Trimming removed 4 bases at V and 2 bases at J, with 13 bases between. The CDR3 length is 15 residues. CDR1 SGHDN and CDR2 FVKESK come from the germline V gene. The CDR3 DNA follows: TGTGCCAGCAGCCTAAAAAGAGGTCTCACAGATACGCAGTATTTT. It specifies CASSLKRGLTDTQYF.

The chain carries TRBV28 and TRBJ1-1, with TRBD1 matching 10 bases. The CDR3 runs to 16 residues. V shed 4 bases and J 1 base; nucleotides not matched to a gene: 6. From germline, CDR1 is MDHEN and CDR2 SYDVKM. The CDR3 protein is CASSSPGQGPNTEAFF. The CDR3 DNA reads TGTGCCAGCAGTTCCCCGGGACAGGGGCCGAACACTGAAGCTTTCTTT.

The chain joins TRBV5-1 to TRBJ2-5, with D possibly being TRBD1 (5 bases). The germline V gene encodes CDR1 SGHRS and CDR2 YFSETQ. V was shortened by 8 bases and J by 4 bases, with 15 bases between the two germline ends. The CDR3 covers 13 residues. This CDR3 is CARTEHHPETQYF. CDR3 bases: TGCGCCAGGACAGAGCACCATCCAGAGACCCAGTACTTC.

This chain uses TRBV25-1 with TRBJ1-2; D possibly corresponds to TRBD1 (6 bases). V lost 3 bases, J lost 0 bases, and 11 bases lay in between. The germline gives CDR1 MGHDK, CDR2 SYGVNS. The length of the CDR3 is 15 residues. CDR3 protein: CASSDRQASNYGYTF. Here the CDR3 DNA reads TGTGCCAGCAGTGACCGACAGGCATCTAACTATGGCTACACCTTC.

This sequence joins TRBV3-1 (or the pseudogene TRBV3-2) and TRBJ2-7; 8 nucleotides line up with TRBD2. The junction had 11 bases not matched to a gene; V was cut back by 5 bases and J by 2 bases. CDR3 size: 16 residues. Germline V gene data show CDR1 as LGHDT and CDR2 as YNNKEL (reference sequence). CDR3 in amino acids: CASSGPPGGGTYEQYF. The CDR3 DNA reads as TGTGCCAGCAGCGGCCCCCCCGGGGGGGGGACCTACGAGCAGTACTTC.

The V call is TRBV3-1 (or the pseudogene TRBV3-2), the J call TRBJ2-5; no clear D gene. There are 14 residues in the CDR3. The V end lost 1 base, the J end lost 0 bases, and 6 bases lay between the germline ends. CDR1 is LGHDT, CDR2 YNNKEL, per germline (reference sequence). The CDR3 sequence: CASSQGYYQETQYF. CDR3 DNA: TGTGCCAGCAGCCAAGGCTACTACCAAGAGACCCAGTACTTC.

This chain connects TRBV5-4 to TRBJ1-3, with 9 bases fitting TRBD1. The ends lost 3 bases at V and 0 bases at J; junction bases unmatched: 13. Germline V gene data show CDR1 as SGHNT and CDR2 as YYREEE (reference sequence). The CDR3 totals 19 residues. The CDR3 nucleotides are TGTGCCAGCAGCTCGACGGGACAGGGCTATTTGAGCTCTGGAAACACCATATATTTT. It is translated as CASSSTGQGYLSSGNTIYF.

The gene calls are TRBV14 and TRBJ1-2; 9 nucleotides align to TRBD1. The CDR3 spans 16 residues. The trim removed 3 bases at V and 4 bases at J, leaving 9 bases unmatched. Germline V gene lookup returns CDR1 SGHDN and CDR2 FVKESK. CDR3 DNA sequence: TGTGCCAGCAGCCACCTGGGACAGGGAAACGGCTATGGCTACACCTTC. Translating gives CASSHLGQGNGYGYTF.

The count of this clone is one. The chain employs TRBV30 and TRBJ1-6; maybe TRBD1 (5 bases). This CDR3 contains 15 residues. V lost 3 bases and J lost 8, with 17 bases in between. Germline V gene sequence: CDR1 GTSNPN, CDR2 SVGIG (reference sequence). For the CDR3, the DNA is TGTGCCTGGAGCCCGGCGAACAGGTTATATTCACCCCTCCACTTT. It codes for CAWSPANRLYSPLHF. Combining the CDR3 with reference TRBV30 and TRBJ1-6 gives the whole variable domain SQTIHQWPATLVQPVGSPLSLECTVEGTSNPNLYWYRQAAGRGLQLLFYSVGIGQISSEVPQNLSASRPQDRQFILSSKKLLLSDSGFYLCAWSPANRLYSPLHFGNGTRLTVT.

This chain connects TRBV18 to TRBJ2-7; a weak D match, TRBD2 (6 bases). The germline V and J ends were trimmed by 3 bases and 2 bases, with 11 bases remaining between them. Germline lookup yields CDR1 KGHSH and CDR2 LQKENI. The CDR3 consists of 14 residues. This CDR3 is CASSPGGWAYEQYF. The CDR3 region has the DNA TGTGCCAGCTCACCGGGGGGTTGGGCCTACGAGCAGTACTTC.

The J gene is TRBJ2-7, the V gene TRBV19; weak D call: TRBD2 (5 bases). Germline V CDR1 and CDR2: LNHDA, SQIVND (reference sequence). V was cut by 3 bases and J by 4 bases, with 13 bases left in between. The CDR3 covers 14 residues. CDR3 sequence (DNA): TGTGCCAGTAGTATTGAGGGCGGTCCATACGAGCAGTACTTC. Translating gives CASSIEGGPYEQYF.

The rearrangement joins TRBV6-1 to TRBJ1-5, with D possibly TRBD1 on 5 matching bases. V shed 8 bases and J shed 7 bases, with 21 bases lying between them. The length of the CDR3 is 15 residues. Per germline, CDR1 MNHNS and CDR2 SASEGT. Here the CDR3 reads CASPGVGGPEQPQHF. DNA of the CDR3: TGTGCCAGCCCCGGGGTGGGGGGACCGGAGCAGCCCCAGCATTTT.

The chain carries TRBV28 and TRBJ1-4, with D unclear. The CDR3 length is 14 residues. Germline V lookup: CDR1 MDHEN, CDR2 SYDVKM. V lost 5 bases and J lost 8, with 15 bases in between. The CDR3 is CASSIDNAREKLFF. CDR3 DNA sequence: TGTGCCAGCAGTATAGACAACGCCCGGGAAAAACTGTTTTTT.